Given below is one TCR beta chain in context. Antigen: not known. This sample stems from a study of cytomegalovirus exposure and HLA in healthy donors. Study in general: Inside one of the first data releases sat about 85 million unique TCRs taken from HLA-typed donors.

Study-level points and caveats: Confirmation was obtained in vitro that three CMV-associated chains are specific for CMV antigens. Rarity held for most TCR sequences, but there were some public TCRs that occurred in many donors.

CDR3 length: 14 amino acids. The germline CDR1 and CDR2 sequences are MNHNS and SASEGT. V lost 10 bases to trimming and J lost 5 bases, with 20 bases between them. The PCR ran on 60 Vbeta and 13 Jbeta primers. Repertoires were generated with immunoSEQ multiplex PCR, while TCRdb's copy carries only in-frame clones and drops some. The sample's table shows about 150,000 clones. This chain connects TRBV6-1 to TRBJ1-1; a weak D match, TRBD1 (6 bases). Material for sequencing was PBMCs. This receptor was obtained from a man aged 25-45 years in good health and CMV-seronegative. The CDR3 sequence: CAMSLLGAGTEAFF. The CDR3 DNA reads TGTGCCATGTCTCTCCTGGGGGCAGGGACTGAAGCTTTCTTT.